This TCR beta chain was captured by sequencing in a study of blood T cell repertoires in COVID-19. The overall study: PBMCs, B-cell-depleted T cells, or T cells provided the cDNA or gDNA that made up the material.

Clones were sequenced by immunoSEQ multiplex PCR, and TCRdb holds only the in-frame ones, with some missing. The sample yields under 250,000 clones, 65% to 90% seen once. Germline CDR1 reads GTSNPN; CDR2 reads SVGIG (reference sequence). The CDR3 has 14 amino acids. Germline trimming cut 4 bases from V and 3 bases from J; bases unmatched to any gene: 3. The participants were between roughly 18 and 90 years old and came from about two dozen US areas. Participants reported their clinical history, and cohort assignment relied on those reports. The sequence was obtained from a woman aged 50 to 60 with acute COVID-19. Sequencing used PBMCs or T cells enriched from blood (not recorded which). The chain employs TRBV30 and TRBJ2-3; 11 nucleotides match TRBD2. The CDR3 sequence: CAWKTSGATDTQYF. For the CDR3, the DNA is TGTGCCTGGAAGACTAGCGGGGCGACAGATACGCAGTATTTT.